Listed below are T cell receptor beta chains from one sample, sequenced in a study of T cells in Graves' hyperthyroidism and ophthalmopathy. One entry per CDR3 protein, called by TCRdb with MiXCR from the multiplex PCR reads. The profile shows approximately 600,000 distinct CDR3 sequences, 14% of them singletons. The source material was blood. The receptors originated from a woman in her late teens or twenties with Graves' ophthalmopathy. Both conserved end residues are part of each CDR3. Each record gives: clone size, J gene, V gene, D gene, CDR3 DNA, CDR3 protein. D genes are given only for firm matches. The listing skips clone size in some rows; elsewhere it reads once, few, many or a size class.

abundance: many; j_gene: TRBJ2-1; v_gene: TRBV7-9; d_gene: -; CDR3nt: TGTGCCAGTATCGGAGATTCCTCCTACAATGAGCAGTTCTTC; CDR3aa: CASIGDSSYNEQFF
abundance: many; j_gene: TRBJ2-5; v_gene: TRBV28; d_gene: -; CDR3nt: TGTGCCAGCAGACTCCCGGACTATAAAGAGACCCAGTACTTC; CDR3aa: CASRLPDYKETQYF
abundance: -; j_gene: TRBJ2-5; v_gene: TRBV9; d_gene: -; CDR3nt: TGTGCCAGCAGCGTAGGGGTGGGGGAGACCCAGTACTTC; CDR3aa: CASSVGVGETQYF
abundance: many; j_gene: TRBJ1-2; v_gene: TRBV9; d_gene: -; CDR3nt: TGTGCCAGCAGCGGAAGGACAGAGATCTATGGCTACACCTTC; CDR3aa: CASSGRTEIYGYTF
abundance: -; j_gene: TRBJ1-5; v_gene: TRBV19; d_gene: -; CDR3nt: TGTGCCAGTAGTATAGGAGGGAGCAATCAGCCCCAGCATTTT; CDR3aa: CASSIGGSNQPQHF
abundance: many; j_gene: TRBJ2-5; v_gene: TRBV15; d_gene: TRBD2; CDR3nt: TGTGCCACCAGCAACATAGCGGGAGAGACCCAGTACTTC; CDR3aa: CATSNIAGETQYF
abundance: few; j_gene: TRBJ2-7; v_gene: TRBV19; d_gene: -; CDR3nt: TGTGCCAGTAGTCCTAGCGCGACACCTCCATACGAGCAGTACTTC; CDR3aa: CASSPSATPPYEQYF
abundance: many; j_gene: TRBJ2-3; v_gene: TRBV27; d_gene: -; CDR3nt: TGTGCCAGCAGACGTCCCAGGGGCGAGGGCACAGATACGCAGTATTTT; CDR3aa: CASRRPRGEGTDTQYF
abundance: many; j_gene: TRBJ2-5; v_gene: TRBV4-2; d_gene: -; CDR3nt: TGTGCCAGCAGCTTCGGAGAGCGCAGCCAAGAGACCCAGTACTTC; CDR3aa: CASSFGERSQETQYF
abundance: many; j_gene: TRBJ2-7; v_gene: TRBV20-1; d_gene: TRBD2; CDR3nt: TGCAGTGCTATGGGACTAGACAGTTACGAGCAGTACTTC; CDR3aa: CSAMGLDSYEQYF
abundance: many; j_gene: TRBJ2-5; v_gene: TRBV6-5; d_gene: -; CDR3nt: TGTGCCAGCAGTTACGGGGCAGGGCGCCGAGAGACCCAGTACTTC; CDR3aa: CASSYGAGRRETQYF
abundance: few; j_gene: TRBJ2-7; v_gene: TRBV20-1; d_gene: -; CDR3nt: TGCAGTGCAGCCCAGGGATCAGACTACGAGCAGTACTTC; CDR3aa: CSAAQGSDYEQYF
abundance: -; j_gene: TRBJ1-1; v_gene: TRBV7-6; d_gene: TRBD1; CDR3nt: TGTGCCAGCAGCCTTCCGAGGGGGCGCGACACTGAAGCTTTCTTT; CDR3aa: CASSLPRGRDTEAFF
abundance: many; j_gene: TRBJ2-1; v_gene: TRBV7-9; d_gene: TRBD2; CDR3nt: TGTGCCAGCAGCCCGGGGGGTTCGGAGCAGTTCTTC; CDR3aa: CASSPGGSEQFF
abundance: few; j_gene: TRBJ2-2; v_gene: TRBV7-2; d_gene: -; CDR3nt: TGTGCCAGCAGCTTAGATTACGGGGAGCTGTTTTTT; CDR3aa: CASSLDYGELFF
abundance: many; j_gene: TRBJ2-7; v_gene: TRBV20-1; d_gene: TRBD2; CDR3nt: TGCAGTGCTAGCGGGAGGGCCATTGGGCAGTACTTC; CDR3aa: CSASGRAIGQYF
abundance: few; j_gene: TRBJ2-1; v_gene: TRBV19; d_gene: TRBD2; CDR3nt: TGTGCCAGTAGTTCCCCAACTAGCGGGAGTGTCGGGAACTCCTACAATGAGCAGTTCTTC; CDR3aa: CASSSPTSGSVGNSYNEQFF
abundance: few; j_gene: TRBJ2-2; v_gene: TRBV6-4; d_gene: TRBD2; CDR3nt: TGTGCCAGCAGTGACCCAGCGGGAGAGGACACCGGGGAGCTGTTTTTT; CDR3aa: CASSDPAGEDTGELFF
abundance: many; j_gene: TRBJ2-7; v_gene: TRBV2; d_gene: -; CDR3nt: TGTGCCAGCAGAGAGCAGAGTCCGTTATCCTACGAGCAGTACTTC; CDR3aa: CASREQSPLSYEQYF
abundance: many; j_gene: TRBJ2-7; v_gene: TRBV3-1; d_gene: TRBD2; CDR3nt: TGTGCCAGCAGGTCTAGCGGGCTCTCCTACGAGCAGTACTTC; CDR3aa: CASRSSGLSYEQYF
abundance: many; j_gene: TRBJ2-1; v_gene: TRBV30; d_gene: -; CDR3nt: TGTGCCTGGAGTGTTTTTAATGAGCAGTTCTTC; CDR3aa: CAWSVFNEQFF
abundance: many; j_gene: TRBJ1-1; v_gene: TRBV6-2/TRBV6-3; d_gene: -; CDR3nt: TGTGCCAGCATTAGGAGGGGAATGAACACTGAAGCTTTCTTT; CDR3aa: CASIRRGMNTEAFF
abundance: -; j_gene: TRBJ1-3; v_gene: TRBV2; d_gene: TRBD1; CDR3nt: TGTGCCAGCAGTGAAGGGGCAGGGGGCCTTGGAAACACCATATATTTT; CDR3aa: CASSEGAGGLGNTIYF
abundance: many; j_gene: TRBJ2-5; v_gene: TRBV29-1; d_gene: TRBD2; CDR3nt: TGCAGCGTTGACGGCGGGGGGCAAGAGACCCAGTACTTC; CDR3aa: CSVDGGGQETQYF
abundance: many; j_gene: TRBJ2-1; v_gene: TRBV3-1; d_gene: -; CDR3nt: TGTGCCAGCAGCCAAGAAACACCCATACCACAGTTCTTC; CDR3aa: CASSQETPIPQFF
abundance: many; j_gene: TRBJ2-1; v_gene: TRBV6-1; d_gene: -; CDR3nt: TGTGCCAGCAGTGAAGCGCTTCGGTGGGCCAGAGGTACGGATGAGCAGTTCTTC; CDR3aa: CASSEALRWARGTDEQFF
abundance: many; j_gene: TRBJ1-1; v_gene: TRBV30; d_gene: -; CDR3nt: TGTGCCTGGAGCCCCTGGAACAGGCTGAACACTGAAGCTTTCTTT; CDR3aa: CAWSPWNRLNTEAFF
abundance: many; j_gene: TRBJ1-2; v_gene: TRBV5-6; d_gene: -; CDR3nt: TGTGCCAGCAGCCTAAACTATATTGATGGCTACACCTTC; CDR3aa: CASSLNYIDGYTF
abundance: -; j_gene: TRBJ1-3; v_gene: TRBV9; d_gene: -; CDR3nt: TGTGCCAGCAGCGTCACCTACTCCGGAAACACCATATATTTT; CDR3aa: CASSVTYSGNTIYF
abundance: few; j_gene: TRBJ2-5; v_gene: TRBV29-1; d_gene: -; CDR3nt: TGCAGCGTTGGACTGGGGTACTTC; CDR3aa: CSVGLGYF
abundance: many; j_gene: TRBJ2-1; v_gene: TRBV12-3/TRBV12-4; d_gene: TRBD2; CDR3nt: TGTGCCAGCAACCCCTTAGGGCTAGCGGGATTCCCAAATTACAATGAGCAGTTCTTC; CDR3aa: CASNPLGLAGFPNYNEQFF
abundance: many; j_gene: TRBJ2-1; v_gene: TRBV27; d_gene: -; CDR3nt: TGTGCCAGCAGTTTAGCGGCCGGGAGTGATGAGCAGTTCTTC; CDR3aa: CASSLAAGSDEQFF
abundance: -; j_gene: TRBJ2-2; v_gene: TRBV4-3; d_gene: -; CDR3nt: TGCGCCAGCAGCCAAGGGGGTCGACAGGACGCCGGGGAGCTGTTTTTT; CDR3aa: CASSQGGRQDAGELFF
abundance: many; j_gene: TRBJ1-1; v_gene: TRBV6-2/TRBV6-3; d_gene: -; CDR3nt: TGTGCCAGCAGTACATACTTGAACACTGAAGCTTTCTTT; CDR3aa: CASSTYLNTEAFF
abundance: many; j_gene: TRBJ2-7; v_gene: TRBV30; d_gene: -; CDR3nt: TGTGCCTGGTCCCTATATGGGACACCAACCTACGAGCAGTACTTC; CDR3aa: CAWSLYGTPTYEQYF
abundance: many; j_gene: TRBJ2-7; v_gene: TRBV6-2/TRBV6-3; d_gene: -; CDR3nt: TGTGCCAGCAGTTACTCGACTAGCTACGAGCAGTACTTC; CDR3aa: CASSYSTSYEQYF
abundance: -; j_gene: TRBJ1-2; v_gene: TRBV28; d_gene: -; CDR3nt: TGTGCCAGCAGCCGATCGGGCTATGGCTACACCTTC; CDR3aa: CASSRSGYGYTF
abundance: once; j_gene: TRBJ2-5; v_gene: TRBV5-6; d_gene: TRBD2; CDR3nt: TGTGCCAGCAGCTTGTACGCCAGGGAGGGGTCAGAGACCCAGTACTTC; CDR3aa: CASSLYAREGSETQYF
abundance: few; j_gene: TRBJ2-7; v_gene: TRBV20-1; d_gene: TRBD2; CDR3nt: TGCAGTGCCGCGGCTAGCGGGAGCTTATATGAGCAGTACTTC; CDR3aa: CSAAASGSLYEQYF
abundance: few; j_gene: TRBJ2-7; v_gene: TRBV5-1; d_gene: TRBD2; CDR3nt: TGCGCCAGCAGCTTCGGGGGGCTAGCGGGACCCTACGAGCAGTACTTC; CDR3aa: CASSFGGLAGPYEQYF
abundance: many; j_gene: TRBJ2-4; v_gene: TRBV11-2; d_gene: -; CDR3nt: TGTGCCAGCAGCCTGACAGGCCGGTGGGACATTCAGTACTTC; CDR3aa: CASSLTGRWDIQYF
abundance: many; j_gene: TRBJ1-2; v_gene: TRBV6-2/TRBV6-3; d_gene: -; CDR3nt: TGTGCCAGCAGTACGAGGCCTGACTATGGCTACACCTTC; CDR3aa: CASSTRPDYGYTF
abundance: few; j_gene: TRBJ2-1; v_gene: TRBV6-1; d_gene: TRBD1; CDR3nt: TGTGCCAGCAGTGACCCGGGACAGGGCTACAATGAGCAGTTCTTC; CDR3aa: CASSDPGQGYNEQFF
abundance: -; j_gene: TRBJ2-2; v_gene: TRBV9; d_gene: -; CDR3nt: TGTGCCAGCAGCGCGACAGGGAACACCGGGGAGCTGTTTTTT; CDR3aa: CASSATGNTGELFF
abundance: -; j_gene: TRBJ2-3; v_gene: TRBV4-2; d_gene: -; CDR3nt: TGTGCCAGCAGCCAAGATCAAGGCGGGACTAGCACAGATACGCAGTATTTT; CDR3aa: CASSQDQGGTSTDTQYF
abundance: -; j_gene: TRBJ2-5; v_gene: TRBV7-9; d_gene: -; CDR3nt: TGTGCCAGCAGCCGGGATTCCCTATCACAGTACTTC; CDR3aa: CASSRDSLSQYF
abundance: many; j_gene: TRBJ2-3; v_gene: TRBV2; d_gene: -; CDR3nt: TGTGCCAGCCCTTGTTTCAACACAGATACGCAGTATTTT; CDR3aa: CASPCFNTDTQYF
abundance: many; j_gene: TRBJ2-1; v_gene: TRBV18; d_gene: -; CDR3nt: TGTGCCAGCTCACCAGGGATCAATGAGCAGTTCTTC; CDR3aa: CASSPGINEQFF
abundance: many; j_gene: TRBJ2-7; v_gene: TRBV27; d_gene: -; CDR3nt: TGTGCCAGCAGTTTAAAAGGGTTATTCTCCTACGAGCAGTACTTC; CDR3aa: CASSLKGLFSYEQYF
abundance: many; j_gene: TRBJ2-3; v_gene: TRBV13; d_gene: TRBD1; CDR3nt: TGTGCCAGCAGCTTAGGACGCCGGGACAGGGAGTACGCAGATACGCAGTATTTT; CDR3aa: CASSLGRRDREYADTQYF
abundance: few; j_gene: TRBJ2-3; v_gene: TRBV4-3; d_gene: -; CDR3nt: TGCGCCAGCAGCCAAGAGACTTCGCTAACCCCGGATACGCAGTATTTT; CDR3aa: CASSQETSLTPDTQYF
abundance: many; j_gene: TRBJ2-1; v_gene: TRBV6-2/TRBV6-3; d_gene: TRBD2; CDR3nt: TGTGCCAGCATCACACCAGCGGGAGGGGGTTACAATGAGCAGTTCTTC; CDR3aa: CASITPAGGGYNEQFF
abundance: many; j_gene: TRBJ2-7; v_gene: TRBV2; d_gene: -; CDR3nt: TGTGCCAGCAGTATGGGCAGGGACCTAGACGAGCAGTACTTC; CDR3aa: CASSMGRDLDEQYF
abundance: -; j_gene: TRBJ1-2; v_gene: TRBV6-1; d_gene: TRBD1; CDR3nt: TGTGCCAGCGCCACCCCCGGACAGGTCTATTTCTATGGCTACACCTTC; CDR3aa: CASATPGQVYFYGYTF
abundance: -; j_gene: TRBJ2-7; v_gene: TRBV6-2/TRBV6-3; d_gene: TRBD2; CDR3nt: TGTGCCAGCAGCAGGAGGGGACTAGCGGTATACGAGCAGTACTTC; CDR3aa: CASSRRGLAVYEQYF
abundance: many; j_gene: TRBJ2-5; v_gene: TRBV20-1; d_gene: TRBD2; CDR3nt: TGCAGTGCTAGAGATTTGCCTAGCGGGCTAGGGACCCAGTACTTC; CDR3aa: CSARDLPSGLGTQYF
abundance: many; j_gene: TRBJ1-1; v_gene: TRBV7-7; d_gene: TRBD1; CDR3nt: TGTGCTAGCAACTCCGGGACAGGGGCTGAAGCTTTCTTT; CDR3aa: CASNSGTGAEAFF
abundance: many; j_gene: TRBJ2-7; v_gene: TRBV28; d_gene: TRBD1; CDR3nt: TGTGCCAGCACCGGACAGGGGTACTACGAGCAGTACTTC; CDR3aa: CASTGQGYYEQYF
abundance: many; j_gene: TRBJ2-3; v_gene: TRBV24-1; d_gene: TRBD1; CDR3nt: TGTGCCACCAGTGACCCTGGGACAGGGATCGGGGATACGCAGTATTTT; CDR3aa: CATSDPGTGIGDTQYF
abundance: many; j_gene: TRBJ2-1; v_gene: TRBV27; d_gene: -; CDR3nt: TGTGCCAGCAGTCTGAATTGGGGGCCGCTTGCCTACAATGAGCAGTTCTTC; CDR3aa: CASSLNWGPLAYNEQFF